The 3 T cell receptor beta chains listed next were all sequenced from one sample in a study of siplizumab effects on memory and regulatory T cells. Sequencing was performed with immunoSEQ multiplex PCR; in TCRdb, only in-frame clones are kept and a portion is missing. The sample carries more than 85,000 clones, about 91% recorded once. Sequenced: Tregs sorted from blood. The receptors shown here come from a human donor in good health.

In nucleotides, the CDR3 is TGTGCCAGCAGCCACCCCTCCAGGGACGGGCAGTTCTTC. Protein product: CASSHPSRDGQFF. The J gene is TRBJ2-1, the V gene TRBV4-2, with D tentatively TRBD1 or TRBD2 (5 bases each). This CDR3 region has 13 residues. Germline CDR1 and CDR2: LGHNA and YNFKEQ. V dropped 3 bases and J dropped 12 bases, with 15 bases sitting between them.

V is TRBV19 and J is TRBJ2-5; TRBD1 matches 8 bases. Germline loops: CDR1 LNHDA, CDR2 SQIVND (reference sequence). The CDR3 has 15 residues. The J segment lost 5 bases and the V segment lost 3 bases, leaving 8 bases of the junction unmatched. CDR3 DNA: TGTGCCAGTAGTATTGGCAGGGGGCTGTGGGAGACCCAGTACTTC. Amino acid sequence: CASSIGRGLWETQYF.

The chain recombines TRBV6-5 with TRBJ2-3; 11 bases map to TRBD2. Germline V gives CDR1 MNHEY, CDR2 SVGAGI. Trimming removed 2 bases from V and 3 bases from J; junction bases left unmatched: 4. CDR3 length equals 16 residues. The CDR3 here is CASSYLAGGGTDTQYF. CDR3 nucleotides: TGTGCCAGCAGTTACCTAGCGGGGGGTGGGACAGATACGCAGTATTTT.